The rows below give T cell receptor beta chains drawn from one sample of a study of tumor-infiltrating lymphocytes in primary liver carcinoma. TCRdb re-called the multiplex PCR reads with MiXCR, one entry per CDR3 protein. The table records roughly 80,000 distinct CDR3 sequences, roughly 72% of them present only once. The source material was liver tumor tissue from sampling region 1. Receptor source: a man between 35 and 55 years old with primary liver carcinoma and hepatitis B virus infection. The CDR3 runs from the conserved cysteine through the conserved F or W. D genes are given only for firm matches. The listing skips clone size in some rows; elsewhere it reads once, few, many or a size class.

TRBD1	TRBV12-3/TRBV12-4	NA	TRBJ2-5	CVSKAGTDQETQYF	TGTGTCAGCAAGGCCGGGACAGACCAAGAGACTCAGTACTTC
NA	TRBV6-1	NA	TRBJ2-1	CASGERSGGYNEQFF	TGTGCCAGCGGTGAACGAAGCGGTGGGTACAATGAGCAGTTCTTC
NA	TRBV10-3	NA	TRBJ1-3	CTISEVQHSGNTIYF	TGTACCATCAGTGAAGTACAGCACTCTGGAAACACCATATATTTT
NA	TRBV6-1	NA	TRBJ2-3	CVSRQEDTQYF	TGTGTCAGCAGGCAGGAAGATACGCAGTATTTT
NA	TRBV7-8	NA	TRBJ2-2	CAISMRDPPNTGELFF	TGTGCCATCAGCATGCGGGACCCGCCTAACACCGGGGAGCTGTTTTTT
NA	TRBV5-4	NA	TRBJ1-1	CAGSLELGRSTEVFF	TGTGCCGGCAGCTTGGAACTGGGGAGGAGCACTGAAGTTTTCTTT
TRBD2	TRBV7-8	once	TRBJ2-1	CASGPSGSPLWEQFF	TGTGCCAGCGGGCCTAGCGGTTCCCCTCTCTGGGAGCAGTTCTTC
NA	TRBV6-2/TRBV6-3	many	TRBJ2-1	CASTSSYGGSYNEQFF	TGTGCCAGCACGTCCTCGTATGGAGGTTCCTACAATGAGCAGTTCTTC
NA	TRBV28	NA	TRBJ2-7	CANSLRDSCEQYF	TGTGCCAACAGTTTAAGGGATTCCTGCGAGCAGTACTTC
TRBD1	TRBV12-3/TRBV12-4	NA	TRBJ1-6	CASSSMTGRNSPLHF	TGTGCCAGCAGTTCAATGACAGGGCGTAATTCACCCCTGCACTTT
TRBD1	TRBV12-3/TRBV12-4	NA	TRBJ2-7	CTSSSRTGGESEQYF	TGTACCAGCAGTTCAAGAACAGGGGGCGAGTCCGAGCAGTACTTC
NA	TRBV5-1	few	TRBJ2-7	CASSLAGQGIKYEQYF	TGCGCCAGCAGCTTGGCCGGTCAGGGGATTAAGTACGAGCAGTACTTC
NA	TRBV6-1	many	TRBJ2-2	CASSPDHGELFF	TGTGCCAGCAGTCCCGATCACGGGGAGCTGTTTTTT
NA	TRBV6-5	many	TRBJ1-1	CASSPDNMNTEAFF	TGTGCCAGCAGTCCCGATAACATGAACACTGAAGCTTTCTTT
TRBD2	TRBV4-2	NA	TRBJ2-2	CASSQDRTRGVGKNTGELFF	TGTGCAAGCAGCCAAGATCGAACTCGGGGGGTCGGGAAGAACACCGGGGAGCTGTTTTTT
TRBD2	TRBV12-3/TRBV12-4	once	TRBJ2-7	CASSPGLSGHYDQYF	TGTGCCAGCAGCCCGGGACTATCGGGGCACTACGACCAGTACTTC
NA	TRBV7-9	many	TRBJ2-3	CATLGDTQYF	TGTGCCACCCTGGGGGATACGCAGTATTTT
NA	TRBV4-1	many	TRBJ2-1	CASSQDRTGTKNEQFF	TGCGCCAGCAGCCAAGACCGGACAGGGACTAAGAATGAGCAGTTCTTC
NA	TRBV7-9	NA	TRBJ1-6	CVSSLAALTDSPLHF	TGTGTCAGCAGCTTAGCTGCCCTGACGGACTCACCCCTCCACTTT
TRBD2	TRBV12-3/TRBV12-4	once	TRBJ2-7	CAKSLREAYEQCF	TGTGCCAAGAGCTTGCGGGAGGCCTACGAGCAGTGCTTC
NA	TRBV29-1	NA	TRBJ1-2	CSVVRGEPYGYTF	TGCAGTGTTGTTCGGGGTGAACCCTATGGCTACACCTTC
NA	TRBV12-3/TRBV12-4	NA	TRBJ2-1	CASSPTCANEQFF	TGTGCTAGTAGTCCGACTTGCGCCAATGAGCAGTTCTTC
NA	TRBV6-2/TRBV6-3	NA	TRBJ2-2	CASNSHQWESGELFF	TGTGCCAGCAATTCCCACCAGTGGGAGTCCGGGGAGTTGTTTTTT